This is a list of T cell receptor beta chains from one sample in a study of blood T cell repertoires in COVID-19. TCRdb keeps only in-frame clones here, not all; method: immunoSEQ multiplex PCR. The table shows 35,000 to 50,000 clones, with about four fifths occurring only once. Sequencing was done on a sample of peripheral blood. Source of these receptors: a human donor with acute or convalescent COVID-19. The donor label of this sample is uncertain. Both conserved end residues are part of each CDR3. The D gene is left open where the match is weak. For some rows the clone size is stated as once, few or many, or as a class when expanded; others skip it.

>TRBV6-5|TRBD1|TRBJ2-2|.
CASSSLPGGKTGELFF
TGTGCCAGCAGTTCTTTGCCAGGGGGCAAAACCGGGGAGCTGTTTTTT
>TRBV5-1|TRBD1|TRBJ1-1|.
CASSYVSQGIGTEAFF
TGCGCCAGCAGCTACGTCTCACAGGGGATCGGCACTGAAGCTTTCTTT
>TRBV27|TRBD2|TRBJ2-3|.
CASSPAHGTTPTDTQYF
TGTGCCAGCAGTCCCGCTCACGGGACTACGCCAACAGATACGCAGTATTTT
>TRBV24-1|.|TRBJ1-5|.
CATSDSDSNQPQHF
TGTGCCACCAGTGATTCGGACAGTAATCAGCCCCAGCATTTT
>TRBV3-1/TRBV3-2|TRBD1|TRBJ2-7|.
CASSPVRDSIYEQYF
TGTGCCAGCAGCCCCGTCCGGGACAGTATCTACGAGCAGTACTTC
>TRBV24-1|TRBD2|TRBJ2-3|.
CATSDRRGGGTDTQYF
TGTGCCACCAGTGATCGGCGGGGGGGCGGCACAGATACGCAGTATTTT
>TRBV2|TRBD1|TRBJ2-1|.
CASNRDRVSYNEQFF
TGTGCCAGCAACCGGGACAGGGTCTCCTACAATGAGCAGTTCTTC
>TRBV29-1|.|TRBJ2-5|.
CSVQGLGETQYF
TGCAGCGTACAGGGTTTGGGGGAGACCCAGTACTTC
>TRBV5-6|.|TRBJ2-7|once
CASSSRHIGGEQYF
TGTGCCAGCAGCTCCAGACATATTGGAGGCGAGCAGTACTTC
>TRBV7-9|.|TRBJ2-3|.
CASSPGLRGPSGGDTQYF
TGTGCCAGCAGCCCCGGTTTGCGGGGGCCCTCGGGTGGAGATACGCAGTATTTT
>TRBV28|TRBD2|TRBJ2-5|.
CASTLSASGVQETQYF
TGTGCCAGCACCCTCTCCGCTAGCGGGGTCCAAGAGACCCAGTACTTC
>TRBV6-5|TRBD2|TRBJ2-7|.
CASSYSRLAGAYEQYF
TGTGCCAGCAGTTACTCGAGGCTAGCGGGGGCCTACGAGCAGTACTTC
>TRBV7-8|TRBD1|TRBJ2-7|once
CASSFSGTGEYEQYF
TGTGCCAGCAGCTTTTCCGGGACAGGGGAGTACGAGCAGTACTTC
>TRBV28|.|TRBJ1-1|.
CASSLQGPEAFF
TGTGCCAGCAGTCTCCAGGGGCCTGAAGCTTTCTTT
>TRBV7-9|TRBD2|TRBJ2-1|.
CASSSRSVPSGERDEQFF
TGTGCCAGCAGCTCCCGCTCAGTGCCCAGCGGGGAAAGGGATGAGCAGTTCTTC
>TRBV5-1|TRBD1|TRBJ2-7|.
CASSHGQGSYEQYF
TGCGCCAGCAGCCACGGACAGGGTTCCTACGAGCAGTACTTC
>TRBV5-1|.|TRBJ2-3|.
CASSLALSGSTDTQYF
TGCGCCAGCAGCTTGGCCTTGAGCGGGTCCACAGATACGCAGTATTTT
>TRBV6-2/TRBV6-3|.|TRBJ1-5|.
CASSTAGAGNQPQHF
TGTGCCAGCAGTACGGCGGGGGCCGGCAATCAGCCCCAGCATTTT
>TRBV3-1/TRBV3-2|.|TRBJ1-1|.
CASSQGQVMNTEAFF
TGTGCCAGCAGCCAAGGACAGGTAATGAACACTGAAGCTTTCTTT
>TRBV7-9|.|TRBJ2-1|.
CASSSYTTTGTEQFF
TGTGCCAGCAGCTCCTACACCACTACCGGGACAGAGCAGTTCTTC
>TRBV2|TRBD2|TRBJ2-2|.
CASTRLAGANTGELFF
TGTGCCAGCACCAGACTAGCGGGGGCTAACACCGGGGAGCTGTTTTTT
>TRBV6-5|TRBD1|TRBJ2-7|once
CASNRQGAYEQYF
TGTGCCAGCAACAGGCAGGGGGCCTACGAGCAGTACTTC
>TRBV5-1|TRBD2|TRBJ2-5|.
CASSWGLAGVETQYF
TGCGCCAGCAGTTGGGGACTAGCGGGAGTAGAGACCCAGTACTTC
>TRBV2|TRBD1|TRBJ1-2|.
CASSLETGQKYGYTF
TGTGCCAGCAGCTTAGAAACGGGACAGAAGTATGGCTACACCTTC
>TRBV28|.|TRBJ1-1|few
CATEVNTEAFF
TGTGCCACCGAGGTGAACACTGAAGCTTTCTTT
>TRBV6-5|TRBD2|TRBJ2-7|.
CASRTGTSGAYEQYF
TGTGCCAGCAGGACCGGGACTAGCGGGGCCTACGAGCAGTACTTC
>TRBV30|TRBD1|TRBJ1-5|.
CAWSDRTGVRQPQHF
TGTGCCTGGAGTGACCGGACAGGGGTCCGTCAGCCCCAGCATTTT
>TRBV2|TRBD1|TRBJ2-7|.
CASRGQVVEQYF
TGTGCCAGCAGAGGACAGGTTGTCGAGCAGTACTTC
>TRBV4-1|TRBD1|TRBJ1-6|.
CASSQGGWGDRGGSPLHF
TGCGCCAGCAGCCAAGGTGGATGGGGTGACAGGGGTGGCTCACCCCTCCACTTT
>TRBV7-2|TRBD1|TRBJ1-6|.
CASSLGSGGASNSPLHF
TGTGCCAGCAGCTTAGGGTCAGGGGGCGCGAGTAATTCACCCCTCCACTTT
>TRBV19|.|TRBJ2-5|.
CASSQGVQETQYF
TGTGCCAGTTCACAGGGCGTCCAAGAGACCCAGTACTTC
>TRBV27|.|TRBJ1-6|.
CASSLSPPGFNSPLHF
TGTGCCAGCAGTTTATCCCCCCCGGGTTTTAATTCACCCCTCCACTTT
>TRBV19|.|TRBJ2-5|.
CASSTAQETQYF
TGTGCCAGTAGTACAGCGCAAGAGACCCAGTACTTC
>TRBV6-5|.|TRBJ1-2|.
CAIQAQGSSGYTF
TGTGCCATCCAAGCCCAGGGTTCATCTGGCTACACCTTC
>TRBV27|.|TRBJ2-2|.
CASALGVDTGELFF
TGTGCCAGCGCTCTGGGAGTTGACACCGGGGAGCTGTTTTTT
>TRBV15|TRBD2|TRBJ2-1|.
CATSLSGPGREAYNEQFF
TGTGCCACCAGCTTAAGCGGCCCGGGGCGGGAGGCCTACAATGAGCAGTTCTTC
>TRBV5-1|.|TRBJ1-2|.
CASGEAGNYGYTF
TGCGCCAGCGGCGAGGCAGGGAACTATGGCTACACCTTC
>TRBV19|.|TRBJ1-1|.
CASSIPGDPLNTEAFF
TGTGCCAGTAGTATACCAGGGGACCCCTTGAACACTGAAGCTTTCTTT
>TRBV28|.|TRBJ2-7|.
CASSFLYEQYF
TGTGCCAGCAGTTTCCTCTACGAGCAGTACTTC
>TRBV20-1|.|TRBJ1-5|.
CSASEGGYGQPQHF
TGCAGTGCTAGTGAAGGGGGATATGGTCAGCCCCAGCATTTT
>TRBV6-5|TRBD1|TRBJ1-1|once
CASYGQGFDTEAFF
TGTGCCAGCTATGGACAGGGCTTCGACACTGAAGCTTTCTTT
>TRBV6-5|.|TRBJ1-1|.
CASSYSSRGNTEAFF
TGTGCCAGCAGTTACTCGAGTCGGGGGAACACTGAAGCTTTCTTT
>TRBV5-1|TRBD2|TRBJ2-7|.
CASSSGTSGSYEQYF
TGCGCCAGCAGCTCGGGGACTAGCGGGAGCTACGAGCAGTACTTC
>TRBV20-1|.|TRBJ2-7|.
CSARSLYEQYF
TGCAGTGCTAGGTCCCTCTACGAGCAGTACTTC
>TRBV4-1|.|TRBJ2-5|.
CASSQDSRDRSYQETQYF
TGCGCCAGCAGCCAAGATTCGCGGGACAGAAGTTACCAAGAGACCCAGTACTTC
>TRBV7-9|.|TRBJ1-2|.
CASSSEDQGYTF
TGTGCCAGCAGCTCGGAGGACCAAGGCTACACCTTC
>TRBV6-2/TRBV6-3|.|TRBJ2-3|.
CASSYLRQSDTQYF
TGTGCCAGCAGTTATTTGAGACAATCAGATACGCAGTATTTT
>TRBV6-4|TRBD1|TRBJ2-7|.
CASSEPGTGTYEQYF
TGTGCCAGCAGTGAGCCCGGGACAGGGACCTACGAGCAGTACTTC